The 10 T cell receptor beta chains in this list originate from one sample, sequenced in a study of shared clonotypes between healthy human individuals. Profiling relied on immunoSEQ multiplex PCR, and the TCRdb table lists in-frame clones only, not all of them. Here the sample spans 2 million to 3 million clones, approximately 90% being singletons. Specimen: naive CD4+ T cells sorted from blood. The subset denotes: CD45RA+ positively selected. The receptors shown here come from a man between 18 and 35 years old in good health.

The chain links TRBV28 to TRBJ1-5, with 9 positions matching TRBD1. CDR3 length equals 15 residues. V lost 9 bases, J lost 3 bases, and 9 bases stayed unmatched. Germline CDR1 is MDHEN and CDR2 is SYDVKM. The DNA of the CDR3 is TGTGCCAGTACGGACAGGGGCTACCTCAATCAGCCCCAGCATTTT. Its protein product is CASTDRGYLNQPQHF. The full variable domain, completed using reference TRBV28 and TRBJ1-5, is DVKVTQSSRYLVKRTGEKVFLECVQDMDHENMFWYRQDPGLGLRLIYFSYDVKMKEKGDIPEGYSVSREKKERFSLILESASTNQTSMYLCASTDRGYLNQPQHFGDGTRLSIL.

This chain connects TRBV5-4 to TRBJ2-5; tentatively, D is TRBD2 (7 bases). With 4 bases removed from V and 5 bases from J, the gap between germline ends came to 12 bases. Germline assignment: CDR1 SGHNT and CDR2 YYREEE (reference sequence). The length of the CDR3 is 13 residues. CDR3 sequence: CASSTGGVETQYF. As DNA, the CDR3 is TGTGCCAGCAGCACGGGGGGCGTGGAGACCCAGTACTTC.

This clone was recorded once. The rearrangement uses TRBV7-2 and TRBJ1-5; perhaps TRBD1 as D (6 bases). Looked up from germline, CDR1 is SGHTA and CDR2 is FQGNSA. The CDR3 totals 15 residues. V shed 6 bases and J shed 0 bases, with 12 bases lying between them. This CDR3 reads CASSFRGVSNQPQHF. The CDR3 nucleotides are TGTGCCAGCAGTTTCAGGGGCGTTAGCAATCAGCCCCAGCATTTT.

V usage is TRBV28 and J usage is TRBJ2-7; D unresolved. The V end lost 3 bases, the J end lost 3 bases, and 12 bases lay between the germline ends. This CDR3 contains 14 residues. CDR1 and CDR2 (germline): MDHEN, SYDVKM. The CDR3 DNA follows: TGTGCCAGCAGTTTGGGCAGTGGCCACTACGAGCAGTACTTC. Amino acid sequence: CASSLGSGHYEQYF.

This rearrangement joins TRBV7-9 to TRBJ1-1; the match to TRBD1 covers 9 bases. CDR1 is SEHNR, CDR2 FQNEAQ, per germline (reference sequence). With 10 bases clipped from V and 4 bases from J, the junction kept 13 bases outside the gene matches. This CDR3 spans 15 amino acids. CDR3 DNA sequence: TGTGCCACCCAGGACAGGGGCGAGAAGGGCACTGAAGCTTTCTTT. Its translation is CATQDRGEKGTEAFF. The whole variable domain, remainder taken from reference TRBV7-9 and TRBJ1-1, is DTGVSQNPRHKITKRGQNVTFRCDPISEHNRLYWYRQTLGQGPEFLTYFQNEAQLEKSRLLSDRFSAERPKGSFSTLEIQRTEQGDSAMYLCATQDRGEKGTEAFFGQGTRLTVV.

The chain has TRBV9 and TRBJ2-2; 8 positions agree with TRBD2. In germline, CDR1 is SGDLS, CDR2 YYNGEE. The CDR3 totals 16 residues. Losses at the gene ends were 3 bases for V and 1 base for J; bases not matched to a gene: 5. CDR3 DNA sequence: TGTGCCAGCAGCGGCAAGGCGGGAGGGAACACCGGGGAGCTGTTTTTT. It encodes CASSGKAGGNTGELFF.

CDR3 nucleotide sequence: TGCGCCAGCAGCTTGCAGCCAGGGGGTGGCAATCAGCCCCAGCATTTT. This sequence encodes CASSLQPGGGNQPQHF. The V call is TRBV5-1, the J call TRBJ1-5; 7 bases align to TRBD1. Germline V gene lookup returns CDR1 SGHRS and CDR2 YFSETQ. CDR3 length equals 16 residues. Trimming took 1 base from V and 2 from J; bases not matched to a gene: 6.

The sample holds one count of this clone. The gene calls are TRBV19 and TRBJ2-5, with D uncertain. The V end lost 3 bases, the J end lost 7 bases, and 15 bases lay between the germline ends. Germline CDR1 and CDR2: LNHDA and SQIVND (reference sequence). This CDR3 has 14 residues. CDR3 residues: CASSIPSSPGTQYF. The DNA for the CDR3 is TGTGCCAGTAGTATCCCCTCAAGTCCTGGGACCCAGTACTTC.

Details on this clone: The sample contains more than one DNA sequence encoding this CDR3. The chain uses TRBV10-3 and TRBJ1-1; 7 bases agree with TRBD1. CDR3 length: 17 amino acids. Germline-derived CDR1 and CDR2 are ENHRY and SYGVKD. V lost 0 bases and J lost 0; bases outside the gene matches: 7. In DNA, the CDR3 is TGTGCCATCAGTGAGTCACCTGACAGGGCCCTGAACACTGAAGCTTTCTTT. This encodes CAISESPDRALNTEAFF.

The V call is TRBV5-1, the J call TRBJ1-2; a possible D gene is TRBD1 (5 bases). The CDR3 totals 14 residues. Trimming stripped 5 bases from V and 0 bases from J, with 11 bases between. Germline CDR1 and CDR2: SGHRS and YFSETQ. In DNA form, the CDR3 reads TGCGCCAGCAGATATACAGGAGCTAACTATGGCTACACCTTC. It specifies CASRYTGANYGYTF.